This T cell receptor beta chain is from a study of blood T cell repertoires in COVID-19. Study information: Material from acute and convalescent COVID-19 was sourced from the United States, Italy and Spain. The cDNA or gDNA used as material had been derived from T cells, B-cell-depleted T cells, or PBMCs.

Some clones are missing from TCRdb's copy, which holds only in-frame ones; the method was immunoSEQ multiplex PCR. The sample includes 100,000 to 150,000 clones, about 85% seen only once; the top ten take about 7%. This clone was picked up one time. Germline V gene sequence: CDR1 KGHSH, CDR2 LQKENI. Trimming shortened V by 3 bases and J by 6 bases, and 9 bases separated the two germline ends. The CDR3 is 13 amino acids. This clonotype was obtained from a man older than 75 with active or convalescent COVID-19. The material sequenced was peripheral blood. The V gene is TRBV18, the J gene TRBJ2-1, with D possibly matching TRBD1 (6 bases). The DNA of the CDR3 is TGTGCCAGCTCACCGCCAGGGGTCAATGAGCAGTTCTTC. Encoded protein: CASSPPGVNEQFF.